These 26 T cell receptor beta chains share one sample of origin, sequenced in a study of T cell responses to AZD1222 COVID-19 vaccine. Clones were read by immunoSEQ multiplex PCR, and TCRdb kept only the in-frame ones, dropping some. Of 200,000 or so clones in the sample, over 85% were seen once. The specimen was peripheral blood, collected 28 days after the second AZD1222 dose. These receptor sequences come from an adult who received the AZD1222 COVID-19 vaccine.

This clone was counted once. This chain joins TRBV12-5 and TRBJ2-2; D is possibly TRBD1 (7 bases). The CDR3 runs 14 residues. V was cut by 9 bases and J by 3 bases, with 14 bases left in between. Germline V CDR1 and CDR2: LGHNT, FRNRAP. CDR3 sequence reads: CASPDREDTGELFF. In nucleotides, the CDR3 is TGTGCTAGCCCCGACAGGGAGGACACCGGGGAGCTGTTTTTT.

As concerns this clone: Sequence at one end of the junction differs from germline and may be a read error. The rearrangement joins TRBV2 to TRBJ1-1; D is possibly TRBD1 (6 bases). The CDR3 totals 16 residues. Per germline, CDR1 SNHLY and CDR2 FYNNEI. The CDR3 spells CASSKAGTSRNTEAFF. The CDR3 DNA is TGTGCCAGCAGTAAAGCCGGGACATCCAGGAACACTGAAGCTTTCTTT.

The chain has TRBV2 and TRBJ2-7, with 9 bases matching TRBD1. The CDR3 extends over 18 amino acids. Trimming cost V 8 bases and J 0 bases; bases outside gene matches: 17. Germline lookup yields CDR1 SNHLY and CDR2 FYNNEI. CDR3 DNA: TGTGCCAGCCGTGGGACAGGGCTTAGACAAACAAGCTCCTACGAGCAGTACTTC. As protein: CASRGTGLRQTSSYEQYF.

This chain links TRBV2 with TRBJ1-5; no definite D call. V lost 7 bases and J lost 4, with 14 bases in between. This CDR3 contains 14 residues. Germline CDR1 and CDR2: SNHLY and FYNNEI. The CDR3 loop reads CASTPSVLNQPQHF. The CDR3, as DNA: TGTGCCAGCACCCCGTCGGTTCTAAATCAGCCCCAGCATTTT.

This clone was seen once. V usage is TRBV7-6 and J usage is TRBJ2-3; D remains ambiguous. This CDR3 has 13 amino acids. The V gene lost 5 bases and the J gene lost 8 bases, with 14 bases spanning the gap. Germline V gene sequence: CDR1 SGHVS, CDR2 FNYEAQ. This CDR3 reads CASSPNLEATQYF. The DNA of the CDR3 is TGTGCCAGCAGCCCGAACCTAGAAGCTACGCAGTATTTT.

V is TRBV7-2 and J is TRBJ2-3, with D perhaps TRBD2 (6 bases). The germline V gene encodes CDR1 SGHTA and CDR2 FQGNSA. The CDR3 spans 14 residues. With 4 bases removed from V and 3 bases from J, the gap between germline ends came to 11 bases. CDR3 sequence: CASSSRRGTDTQYF. The CDR3 DNA sequence: TGTGCCAGCAGCTCCCGACGGGGGACAGATACGCAGTATTTT. Together with reference TRBV7-2 and TRBJ2-3, the CDR3 gives the full variable domain: GAGVSQSPSNKVTEKGKDVELRCDPISGHTALYWYRQSLGQGLEFLIYFQGNSAPDKSGLPSDRFSAERTGGSVSTLTIQRTQQEDSAVYLCASSSRRGTDTQYFGPGTRLTVL.

The V gene is TRBV7-8, the J gene TRBJ1-2; no clear D. Trimming took 5 bases from V and 13 from J, leaving 14 bases between them. This CDR3 comprises 11 residues. Germline CDR1 SGHVS, CDR2 FQNEAQ. Here the CDR3 DNA reads TGTGCCAGCAGCCAGGCCCCTTCTCTCACCTTC. It specifies CASSQAPSLTF.

The chain couples TRBV5-1 to TRBJ1-2, with unresolved D. The V end lost 5 bases, the J end lost 0 bases, and 8 bases lay between the germline ends. The CDR3 consists of 13 residues. Germline V gene sequence: CDR1 SGHRS, CDR2 YFSETQ. The CDR3 DNA reads TGCGCCAGCAGGGGTGAAGCTAACTATGGCTACACCTTC. Translating it yields CASRGEANYGYTF.

This chain connects TRBV19 to TRBJ2-1; possibly TRBD1 or TRBD2 for D (6 bases each). Germline V gene lookup returns CDR1 LNHDA and CDR2 SQIVND (reference sequence). V was trimmed by 1 base and J by 6 bases, leaving 19 bases between them. The CDR3 sequence is 17 residues long. The CDR3 DNA reads TGTGCCAGTAGTATAGGTTGGGGACGGGGGCAAGGCAATGAGCAGTTCTTC. Its translation is CASSIGWGRGQGNEQFF. Complete variable domain (other parts from reference TRBV19 and TRBJ2-1): DGGITQSPKYLFRKEGQNVTLSCEQNLNHDAMYWYRQDPGQGLRLIYYSQIVNDFQKGDIAEGYSVSREKKESFPLTVTSAQKNPTAFYLCASSIGWGRGQGNEQFFGPGTRLTVL.

The chain combines TRBV7-9 with TRBJ2-7, with D perhaps matching TRBD1 or TRBD2 (6 bases each). Trimming took 11 bases from V and 1 from J, leaving 21 bases between them. CDR1 is SEHNR, CDR2 FQNEAQ, per germline (reference sequence). CDR3 length: 15 amino acids. The CDR3 DNA sequence: TGTGCCCTGGGGGGCCGAGCCATGAATTCCTACGAGCAGTACTTC. This gives the protein CALGGRAMNSYEQYF.

This sequence joins TRBV18 and TRBJ1-5; possible D gene TRBD1, 5 bases. Germline CDR1 reads KGHSH; CDR2 reads LQKENI. The CDR3 covers 15 residues. The V end lost 6 bases, the J end lost 2 bases, and 14 bases lay between the germline ends. The CDR3 loop is CASSANVGGNQPQHF. The CDR3 nucleotides read TGTGCCAGCTCCGCGAACGTGGGGGGCAATCAGCCCCAGCATTTT. Full variable domain (remainder filled in from reference TRBV18 and TRBJ1-5): NAGVMQNPRHLVRRRGQEARLRCSPMKGHSHVYWYRQLPEEGLKFMVYLQKENIIDESGMPKERFSAEFPKEGPSILRIQQVVRGDSAAYFCASSANVGGNQPQHFGDGTRLSIL.

V is TRBV13 and J is TRBJ2-7; D unclear. Deletions cut 4 bases from V and 3 bases from J, with 10 bases between. The germline CDR1 and CDR2 sequences are PRHDT and FYEKMQ (reference sequence). The CDR3 extends over 13 amino acids. The CDR3 nucleotides are TGTGCCAGCAGCTCTGACACTTACTACGAGCAGTACTTC. It specifies CASSSDTYYEQYF.

The rearrangement uses TRBV3-1 (or the pseudogene TRBV3-2) and TRBJ1-2; no firm D call. CDR3 length: 15 residues. The V and J ends lost 4 bases and 0 bases respectively, with 12 bases between them. Germline V gene lookup returns CDR1 LGHDT and CDR2 YNNKEL (reference sequence). CDR3: CASSPVAGANYGYTF. The CDR3, as DNA: TGTGCCAGCAGCCCAGTAGCCGGTGCTAACTATGGCTACACCTTC.

The V call is TRBV18, the J call TRBJ2-7; TRBD1 might be the D (7 bases). The CDR3 consists of 15 residues. CDR1 and CDR2 (germline): KGHSH, LQKENI. V was shortened by 4 bases and J by 2 bases, with 15 bases between the two germline ends. The CDR3 sequence: CASSQTGRLTYEQYF. In DNA, the CDR3 is TGTGCCAGCTCACAGACAGGGAGGCTTACCTACGAGCAGTACTTC.

The chain joins TRBV29-1 to TRBJ2-2; 7 bases are shared with TRBD2. Germline trimming cut 2 bases from V and 5 bases from J; bases unmatched to any gene: 8. Germline CDR1 reads SQVTM; CDR2 reads ANQGSEA. The CDR3 runs 15 residues. CDR3 coding DNA: TGCAGCGTTGAATTAGGGACTATTCCAACCGGGGAGCTGTTTTTT. Translating gives CSVELGTIPTGELFF.

CDR3 sequence: CASSLSGNTIYF. The CDR3 bases are TGTGCCAGCAGCCTCTCTGGAAACACCATATATTTT. The chain links TRBV7-2 to TRBJ1-3; D is unclear. Germline CDR1 is SGHTA and CDR2 is FQGNSA. This CDR3 is built from 12 residues. Trimming took 5 bases from V and 0 from J, leaving 2 bases between them.

This chain uses TRBV16 with TRBJ1-6, with 9 positions matching TRBD1. Germline V gene data show CDR1 as KGHSY and CDR2 as FQNENV. The ends lost 4 bases at V and 10 bases at J; junction bases unmatched: 11. The CDR3 extends over 16 amino acids. The CDR3 DNA reads TGTGCCAGCAGCCTTAGGGGACAGGGCTTAGGCTCACCCCTCCACTTT. Translating gives CASSLRGQGLGSPLHF.

V usage is TRBV5-1 and J usage is TRBJ1-1; 7 bases are shared with TRBD1. Germline V gene lookup returns CDR1 SGHRS and CDR2 YFSETQ. Trimming removed 4 bases from V and 0 bases from J; junction bases left unmatched: 6. The CDR3 consists of 15 residues. CDR3 loop: CASSPPGQLNTEAFF. DNA for the CDR3: TGCGCCAGCAGCCCTCCGGGACAGTTGAACACTGAAGCTTTCTTT.

The rearrangement uses TRBV5-6 and TRBJ1-5, with a tentative D call TRBD1 (5 bases). The CDR3 totals 15 residues. Germline assignment: CDR1 SGHDT and CDR2 YYEEEE. Trimming took off 0 bases at V and 7 bases at J, with 14 bases between the two ends. In nucleotides, the CDR3 is TGTGCCAGCAGCTTGGGCAGGGAGGGTTACCAGCCCCAGCATTTT. As protein: CASSLGREGYQPQHF.

The rearrangement joins TRBV5-1 to TRBJ2-7; TRBD2 might be the D (5 bases). The CDR3 contains 15 residues. Trimming stripped 0 bases from V and 6 bases from J, with 16 bases between. The V gene's germline CDR1 is SGHRS and CDR2 YFSETQ. Here the CDR3 DNA reads TGCGCCAGCAGCTTGGGAGAGGGTGAATCACTCGAGCAGTACTTC. This gives the protein CASSLGEGESLEQYF.

This clone occurred once. The chain is built from TRBV5-1 and TRBJ1-1, with a weak D call TRBD1 (5 bases). Germline lookup yields CDR1 SGHRS and CDR2 YFSETQ. CDR3 length: 14 residues. Trimming removed 1 base at V and 2 bases at J, with 9 bases between. CDR3 bases: TGCGCCAGCAGCTTGTCAGGGATTAACACTGAAGCTTTCTTT. It specifies CASSLSGINTEAFF.

The V and J genes are TRBV18 and TRBJ2-7; 9 positions agree with TRBD1. Trimming took 6 bases from V and 4 from J; bases not matched to a gene: 7. This CDR3 region has 14 residues. Germline V gene lookup returns CDR1 KGHSH and CDR2 LQKENI. The CDR3 spells CASSTQGALYEQYF. The CDR3 coding sequence is TGTGCCAGCTCTACACAGGGGGCGCTTTACGAGCAGTACTTC. The full variable domain, rest sourced from reference TRBV18 and TRBJ2-7, is NAGVMQNPRHLVRRRGQEARLRCSPMKGHSHVYWYRQLPEEGLKFMVYLQKENIIDESGMPKERFSAEFPKEGPSILRIQQVVRGDSAAYFCASSTQGALYEQYFGPGTRLTVT.

J is TRBJ1-1 and V is TRBV4-3; tentatively, D is TRBD1 (6 bases). Trimming cost V 0 bases and J 8 bases, with 16 bases left between them. Germline loops: CDR1 LGHNA, CDR2 YSLEER. The length of the CDR3 is 15 residues. The CDR3 reads CASSQDGPGQTEAFF. The DNA for the CDR3 is TGCGCCAGCAGCCAAGATGGGCCGGGACAAACCGAAGCTTTCTTT.

This clone has a handful of counts. V and J are TRBV5-5 and TRBJ2-1; 7 nucleotides agree with TRBD2. Germline lookup yields CDR1 SGHKS and CDR2 YYEKEE (reference sequence). Losses at the gene ends were 4 bases for V and 3 bases for J; bases not matched to a gene: 7. The CDR3 has 15 amino acids. In nucleotides, the CDR3 is TGTGCCAGCAGCCGGGCGGGGGAGCACTACAATGAGCAGTTCTTC. Translating gives CASSRAGEHYNEQFF.

The V gene is TRBV12-5, the J gene TRBJ2-5, with TRBD2 matching over 10 bases. Germline CDR1 reads LGHNT; CDR2 reads FRNRAP. Trimming cost V 4 bases and J 4 bases; bases outside gene matches: 6. The CDR3 has 15 residues. The CDR3, as DNA: TGTGCTAGTGGTTGGGGAGCGGGGGGGCCAGAGACCCAGTACTTC. This codes for CASGWGAGGPETQYF.

This chain uses TRBV18 with TRBJ1-3, with D perhaps TRBD1 (5 bases). The CDR3 is 15 residues long. V was clipped by 2 bases and J by 1 base, with 9 bases between them. Germline values: CDR1 KGHSH, CDR2 LQKENI. CDR3 sequence: CASSPSAGSGNTIYF. DNA of the CDR3: TGTGCCAGCTCACCATCGGCAGGGTCTGGAAACACCATATATTTT.